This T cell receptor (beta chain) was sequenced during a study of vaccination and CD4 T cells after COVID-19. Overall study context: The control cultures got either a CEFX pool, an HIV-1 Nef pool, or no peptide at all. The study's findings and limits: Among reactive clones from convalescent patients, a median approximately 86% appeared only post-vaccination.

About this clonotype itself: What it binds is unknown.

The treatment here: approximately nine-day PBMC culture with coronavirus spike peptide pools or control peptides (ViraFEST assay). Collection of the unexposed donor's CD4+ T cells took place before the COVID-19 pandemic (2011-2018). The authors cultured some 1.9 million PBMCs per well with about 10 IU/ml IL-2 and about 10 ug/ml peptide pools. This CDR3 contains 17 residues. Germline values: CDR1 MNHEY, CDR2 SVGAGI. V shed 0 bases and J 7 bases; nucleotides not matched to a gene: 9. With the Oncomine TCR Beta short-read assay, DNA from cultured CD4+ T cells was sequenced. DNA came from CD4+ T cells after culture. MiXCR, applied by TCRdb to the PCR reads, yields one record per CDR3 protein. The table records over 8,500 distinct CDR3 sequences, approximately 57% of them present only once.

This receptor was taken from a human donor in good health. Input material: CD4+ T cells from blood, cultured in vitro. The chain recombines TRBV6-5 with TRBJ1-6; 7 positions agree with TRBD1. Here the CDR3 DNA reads TGTGCCAGCAGTTACTCGATGACCGGGACAGACAATTCACCCCTCCACTTT. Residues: CASSYSMTGTDNSPLHF.